This is a list of T cell receptor beta chains from one sample in a study of T-cell memory formation after mild COVID-19. TCRdb re-called the 5' RACE reads with MiXCR, one entry per CDR3 protein. The table records 120,000 to 150,000 distinct CDR3 sequences, about 19% of them present only once. The sample was PBMCs or a T cell subset sorted from them (not recorded which). These TCRs come from an adult woman who had mild COVID-19 (a few samples of this study predate the infection). Cell type and time point are not known. The CDR3 runs from the conserved cysteine through the conserved F or W. D genes are given only for firm matches. Clone size appears in some rows only: once, few, many, or a class for an expanded clone.

cdr3_length	v_call	clone_size	d_call	j_call	cdr3_aa	cdr3_nt
15	TRBV4-1	few	NA	TRBJ2-5	CASSLYPGVSETQYF	TGCGCCAGCAGCCTTTACCCGGGAGTCTCAGAGACCCAGTACTTC
15	TRBV5-4	NA	TRBD1	TRBJ1-4	CASSYKQTGEEKLFF	TGTGCCAGCAGCTACAAGCAAACAGGGGAGGAAAAACTGTTTTTT
14	TRBV5-1	few	TRBD1	TRBJ2-7	CASSLRDRGNEQYF	TGCGCCAGCAGCTTGCGGGACAGGGGGAACGAGCAGTACTTC
14	TRBV12-3/TRBV12-4	few	NA	TRBJ1-2	CASSPTTGNYGYTF	TGTGCCAGCAGTCCCACCACAGGGAACTATGGCTACACCTTC
15	TRBV19	NA	TRBD1	TRBJ1-5	CASSMGDRGSQPQHF	TGTGCCAGTAGTATGGGAGACAGGGGTAGTCAGCCCCAGCATTTT
16	TRBV4-3	few	NA	TRBJ2-5	CASSQGIGGNQETQYF	TGCGCCAGCAGCCAAGGAATAGGGGGGAACCAAGAGACCCAGTACTTC
15	TRBV5-1	few	NA	TRBJ2-1	CASSLAAGLNNEQFF	TGCGCCAGCAGCTTGGCGGCAGGGCTTAACAATGAGCAGTTCTTC
15	TRBV7-2	few	TRBD2	TRBJ2-1	CASSSGTSGTKEQFF	TGTGCCAGCAGCTCAGGGACTAGCGGGACGAAGGAGCAGTTCTTC
15	TRBV27	NA	NA	TRBJ1-2	CASSPSSETYHGYTF	TGTGCCAGCAGTCCATCGTCCGAAACCTACCATGGCTACACCTTC
15	TRBV28	NA	TRBD2	TRBJ2-7	CASTRPTSGMLEQYF	TGTGCCAGCACCCGTCCGACTAGCGGGATGCTCGAGCAGTACTTC
11	TRBV25-1	few	NA	TRBJ2-4	CASRGYGIQYF	TGTGCCAGCCGGGGGTACGGCATTCAGTACTTC
15	TRBV6-5	NA	NA	TRBJ2-7	CASSYSGQPYYEQYF	TGTGCCAGCAGTTACTCAGGACAGCCCTACTACGAGCAGTACTTC
15	TRBV11-2	few	TRBD2	TRBJ2-1	CASSLRLAGADEQFF	TGTGCCAGCAGCTTGAGACTAGCGGGAGCAGATGAGCAGTTCTTC
18	TRBV15	NA	TRBD2	TRBJ2-3	CATSGPRGTSGSTDTQYF	TGTGCCACCAGCGGGCCAAGAGGGACTAGCGGTAGCACAGATACGCAGTATTTT
14	TRBV5-1	NA	NA	TRBJ1-2	CASSSAGLIYGYTF	TGCGCCAGCAGCTCAGCGGGACTGATCTATGGCTACACCTTC
12	TRBV12-3/TRBV12-4	few	NA	TRBJ1-5	CASSFLIEPQHF	TGTGCCAGCAGTTTTCTTATAGAGCCCCAGCATTTT
18	TRBV20-1	NA	NA	TRBJ2-7	CSAISPGPYRDTAYEQYF	TGCAGTGCTATCTCTCCAGGGCCGTATCGGGATACCGCCTACGAGCAGTACTTC
17	TRBV11-2	NA	NA	TRBJ2-7	CASSLEGRGGLSYEQYF	TGTGCCAGCAGCTTAGAGGGACGCGGGGGCCTCTCCTACGAGCAGTACTTC
14	TRBV20-1	NA	TRBD1	TRBJ1-1	CSARTDRGETEAFF	TGCAGTGCTAGAACCGACAGGGGAGAAACTGAAGCTTTCTTT
14	TRBV2	NA	NA	TRBJ2-3	CASSAWRNTDTQYF	TGTGCCAGCAGTGCTTGGAGAAACACAGATACGCAGTATTTT
16	TRBV7-2	NA	TRBD1	TRBJ1-2	CASSAQSRGTGYGYTF	TGTGCCAGCAGCGCCCAAAGCAGGGGGACCGGCTATGGCTACACCTTC
15	TRBV7-2	few	TRBD1	TRBJ2-3	CASSSSGTGSDTQYF	TGTGCCAGCAGCTCCTCCGGGACAGGGAGTGATACGCAGTATTTT
14	TRBV11-2	few	TRBD1	TRBJ2-7	CASSLGRDSYEQYF	TGTGCCAGCAGCTTAGGCCGGGACAGCTACGAGCAGTACTTC
15	TRBV5-6	NA	TRBD1	TRBJ1-6	CASSLTGTGVSPLHF	TGTGCCAGCAGCCTCACCGGGACAGGGGTTTCACCCCTCCACTTT
14	TRBV19	few	TRBD1	TRBJ2-7	CASRQTGASYEQYF	TGTGCCAGTAGACAGACAGGGGCTTCCTACGAGCAGTACTTC
14	TRBV7-2	many	TRBD2	TRBJ2-1	CASSREIAGGKGFF	TGTGCCAGCAGCCGAGAAATAGCGGGAGGAAAGGGATTCTTC
14	TRBV6-5	few	TRBD2	TRBJ2-2	CASRRAGATGELFF	TGTGCCAGCCGAAGGGCGGGAGCCACCGGGGAGCTGTTTTTT
14	TRBV12-3/TRBV12-4	NA	NA	TRBJ1-4	CASSKTEANEKLFF	TGTGCCAGCAGCAAAACAGAAGCCAATGAAAAACTGTTTTTT
12	TRBV18	NA	NA	TRBJ1-2	CASSPSSYGYTF	TGTGCCAGCTCACCAAGTAGCTATGGCTACACCTTC
15	TRBV20-1	NA	TRBD2	TRBJ2-7	CSAIDSGSPPYEQYF	TGCAGTGCTATAGATAGCGGGAGTCCCCCCTACGAGCAGTACTTC
16	TRBV19	NA	TRBD1	TRBJ1-6	CASSLLQGARNSPLHF	TGTGCCAGTAGTTTACTACAGGGGGCAAGGAATTCACCCCTCCACTTT
16	TRBV7-9	NA	TRBD2	TRBJ2-1	CASSLLGTSGTNEQFF	TGTGCCAGCAGCTTACTCGGGACTAGCGGGACCAATGAGCAGTTCTTC
15	TRBV3-1	few	TRBD2	TRBJ2-1	CASSDPGLAVSEQFF	TGTGCCAGCAGTGATCCGGGACTAGCTGTTTCTGAGCAGTTCTTC
12	TRBV20-1	NA	NA	TRBJ1-5	CSAETADQPQHF	TGCAGTGCTGAGACAGCAGATCAGCCCCAGCATTTT
14	TRBV5-1	NA	NA	TRBJ2-3	CASSLVGYTDTQYF	TGCGCCAGCAGCTTGGTTGGATACACAGATACGCAGTATTTT
15	TRBV12-3/TRBV12-4	NA	TRBD1	TRBJ1-1	CASRGDRAASTEAFF	TGTGCCAGCAGGGGGGACAGGGCCGCGTCGACTGAAGCTTTCTTT
15	TRBV7-8	NA	NA	TRBJ1-1	CASSLRGATSGEAFF	TGTGCCAGCAGCTTACGGGGGGCAACTAGTGGTGAAGCTTTCTTT